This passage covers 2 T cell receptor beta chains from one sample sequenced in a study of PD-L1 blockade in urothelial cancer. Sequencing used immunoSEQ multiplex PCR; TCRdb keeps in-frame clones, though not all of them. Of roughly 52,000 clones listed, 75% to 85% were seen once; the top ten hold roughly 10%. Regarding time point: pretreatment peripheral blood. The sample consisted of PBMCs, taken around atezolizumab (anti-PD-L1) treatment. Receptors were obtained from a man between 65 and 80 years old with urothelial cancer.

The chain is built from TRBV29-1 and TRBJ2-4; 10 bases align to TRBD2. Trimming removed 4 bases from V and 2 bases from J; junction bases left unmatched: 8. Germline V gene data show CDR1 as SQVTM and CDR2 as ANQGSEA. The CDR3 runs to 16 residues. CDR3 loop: CSVGLAGGGSKNIQYF. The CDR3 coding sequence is TGCAGCGTTGGCTTAGCGGGAGGTGGATCCAAAAACATTCAGTACTTC.

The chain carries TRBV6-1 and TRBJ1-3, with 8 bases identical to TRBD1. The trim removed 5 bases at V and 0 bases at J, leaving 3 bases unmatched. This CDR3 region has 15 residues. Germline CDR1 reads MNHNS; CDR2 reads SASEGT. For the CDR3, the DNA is TGTGCCAGCAGTTCTACAGGGGGCTCTGGAAACACCATATATTTT. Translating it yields CASSSTGGSGNTIYF.